The 29 T cell receptor beta chains given below trace back to one sample, sequenced in a study of CD8+CD57+ T cells in acquired aplastic anemia. Template material for TCR beta VDJ and CDR3 profiling consisted of genomic DNA. TCRdb analysed the reads with MiXCR anew, one entry per CDR3 protein. Among about 180,000 distinct CDR3 sequences listed, approximately 46% were seen once. The source material was sorted CD4+, CD8+, or CD8+CD57+ T cells (not recorded which) from PBMCs. These receptors all come from a human donor in good health.

With regard to this clonotype: At one end, the junction sequence differs from germline, possibly due to a read error. The J gene is TRBJ1-2, the V gene TRBV5-6; 7 bases line up with TRBD1. Per the germline V gene, CDR1 is SGHDT and CDR2 is YYEEEE. There are 14 residues in the CDR3. The CDR3: CASRQRGGGYGCTF. As DNA, the CDR3 is TGTGCCAGCAGACAGAGAGGGGGCGGCTATGGCTGCACCTTC.

There are many counts of this clonotype. The CDR3 DNA reads as TGTGCCAGCAGCTTTAGGGGGACGGTCCGAACCGGGGAGCTGTTTTTT. Translating gives CASSFRGTVRTGELFF. V usage is TRBV7-9 and J usage is TRBJ2-2; maybe TRBD1 (6 bases). Germline CDR1 reads SEHNR; CDR2 reads FQNEAQ (reference sequence). The CDR3 contains 16 residues. Trimming removed 3 bases from V and 5 bases from J, with 16 bases in between.

This clonotype has ten or more counts. The V gene is TRBV30, the J gene TRBJ2-7, with D tentatively TRBD1 (5 bases). V was clipped by 0 bases and J by 5 bases, with 11 bases between them. The germline V gene encodes CDR1 GTSNPN and CDR2 SVGIG (reference sequence). The CDR3 totals 13 residues. CDR3 nucleotides: TGTGCCTGGAGTGTAGGGGCGGCGGACGAGCAGTACTTC. Amino acids: CAWSVGAADEQYF.

This clonotype was detected ten times or more. The V gene is TRBV10-3, the J gene TRBJ2-7; D uncertain. Per the germline V gene, CDR1 is ENHRY and CDR2 is SYGVKD. The CDR3 consists of 12 residues. With 6 bases removed from V and 0 bases from J, the gap between germline ends came to 6 bases. The CDR3 protein is CAIRGPSYEQYF. The CDR3 region has the DNA TGTGCCATCAGGGGCCCCTCCTACGAGCAGTACTTC.

Many counts were recorded for this clonotype. This chain joins TRBV4-3 and TRBJ1-1; TRBD1 might be the D (6 bases). Germline CDR1 is LGHNA and CDR2 is YSLEER. V lost 3 bases to trimming and J lost 4 bases, with 12 bases between them. The CDR3 extends over 14 amino acids. The CDR3 DNA sequence: TGCGCCAGCAGCCAGGGGGCTCGGATCACTGAAGCTTTCTTT. Encoded protein: CASSQGARITEAFF.

The chain recombines TRBV24-1 with TRBJ1-6, with no clear D. Germline V gene sequence: CDR1 KGHDR, CDR2 SFDVKD. Between the trimmed V and J ends, which lost 5 bases and 7 bases, there was a span of 11 bases. The CDR3 is 14 amino acids. The CDR3 region has the DNA TGTGCCACCAGTGGTTCGACGGGAAATTCACCCCTCCACTTT. Translating gives CATSGSTGNSPLHF.

V is TRBV28 and J is TRBJ2-7; TRBD2 is a possible D gene (6 bases). The V gene's germline CDR1 is MDHEN and CDR2 SYDVKM. Trimming cost V 8 bases and J 7 bases, with 21 bases left between them. CDR3 length: 14 amino acids. CDR3 loop: CASYGGGLAIEQYF. CDR3 coding DNA: TGTGCCAGCTACGGGGGAGGATTGGCTATTGAGCAGTACTTC.

This clonotype has just a few counts. V is TRBV7-6 and J is TRBJ2-3; TRBD2 matches at 10 bases. V was clipped by 5 bases and J by 5 bases; unmatched bases: 7. There are 15 residues in the CDR3. The germline V gene encodes CDR1 SGHVS and CDR2 FNYEAQ. The CDR3 protein is CASSQAGGPQDTQYF. For the CDR3, the DNA is TGTGCCAGCAGCCAAGCGGGGGGGCCGCAAGATACGCAGTATTTT.

This clonotype was counted once. This chain joins TRBV24-1 and TRBJ2-5; D unresolved. There are 13 residues in the CDR3. CDR1 KGHDR and CDR2 SFDVKD come from the germline V gene. Trimming left V 4 bases short and J 4 bases short, with 9 bases between. CDR3 amino acids: CATSDPYRETQYF. The CDR3 DNA reads as TGTGCCACCAGTGACCCGTACCGAGAGACCCAGTACTTC.

The V call is TRBV29-1, the J call TRBJ1-1; weak D call: TRBD1 (6 bases). Germline V gene sequence: CDR1 SQVTM, CDR2 ANQGSEA. Trimming removed 7 bases at V and 9 bases at J, with 15 bases between. The CDR3 loop spans 11 amino acids. The CDR3 coding sequence is TGCAGCGGTCGACAGGCCGGCCAAGCTTTCTTT. This gives the protein CSGRQAGQAFF. Full variable domain (outside the CDR3, taken from reference TRBV29-1 and TRBJ1-1): SAVISQKPSRDICQRGTSLTIQCQVDSQVTMMFWYRQQPGQSLTLIATANQGSEATYESGFVIDKFPISRPNLTFSTLTVSNMSPEDSSIYLCSGRQAGQAFFGQGTRLTVV.

The chain employs TRBV5-5 and TRBJ2-3; D gene ambiguous. The ends were cut back, 0 bases at V and 0 bases at J, with 8 bases in the middle. This CDR3 spans 15 amino acids. The germline gives CDR1 SGHKS, CDR2 YYEKEE (reference sequence). The CDR3 nucleotides read TGTGCCAGCAGCTTGGACTACCCCAGCACAGATACGCAGTATTTT. It is translated as CASSLDYPSTDTQYF.

The chain carries TRBV20-1 and TRBJ2-5; 7 bases map to TRBD2. The CDR3 is 16 amino acids. Germline values: CDR1 DFQATT, CDR2 SNEGSKA (reference sequence). Trimming at V came to 5 bases and at J to 2 bases, leaving 14 bases not matched to a gene. For the CDR3, the DNA is TGCAGTGCTCCAGAGCCGGGGGGATATTTTCAAGAGACCCAGTACTTC. Translated, it gives CSAPEPGGYFQETQYF.

This clonotype was counted once. A much larger clone differs by one base, so this may be a read error. This chain connects TRBV15 to TRBJ2-4, with TRBD1 matching 11 bases. CDR1 and CDR2 from the germline V gene are LNHNV and YYDKDF (reference sequence). The CDR3 loop spans 16 amino acids. J gave up 9 bases and V 2 bases, and 9 bases lay outside the gene matches. Here the CDR3 reads CATSRNGQGAFVIQYF. The CDR3 DNA follows: TGTGCCACCAGCAGAAACGGACAGGGGGCTTTTGTCATTCAGTACTTC. Based on the CDR3 plus reference TRBV15 and TRBJ2-4, the full variable domain is DAMVIQNPRYQVTQFGKPVTLSCSQTLNHNVMYWYQQKSSQAPKLLFHYYDKDFNNEADTPDNFQSRRPNTSFCFLDIRSPGLGDTAMYLCATSRNGQGAFVIQYFGAGTRLSVL.

As regards this clonotype: At one end, the junction sequence differs from germline, possibly due to a read error. This chain uses TRBV9 with TRBJ2-7; 13 bases line up with TRBD2. The CDR3 runs to 17 residues. Per germline, CDR1 SGDLS and CDR2 YYNGEE. The CDR3 region is CASSQQRGTSGAYERYF. CDR3 in DNA: TGTGCCAGCAGCCAGCAACGGGGGACTAGCGGGGCCTACGAGCGGTACTTC.

The sample holds many counts of this clonotype. V usage is TRBV6-5 and J usage is TRBJ2-1, with 9 bases lining up with TRBD2. The junction had 4 bases not matched to a gene; V was cut back by 0 bases and J by 10 bases. CDR3 size: 14 residues. Germline CDR1 and CDR2: MNHEY and SVGAGI. The CDR3 here is CASSYSYLAGEQFF. The CDR3 nucleotides read TGTGCCAGCAGTTACTCGTACCTAGCGGGAGAGCAGTTCTTC.

V and J are TRBV10-3 and TRBJ2-5; D uncertain. The CDR3 length is 12 residues. Between the trimmed V and J ends, which lost 10 bases and 3 bases, there was a span of 12 bases. In germline, CDR1 is ENHRY, CDR2 SYGVKD. CDR3 amino acids: CATRKSEETQYF. The CDR3 nucleotides are TGTGCCACGCGAAAGTCCGAAGAGACCCAGTACTTC.

The chain couples TRBV6-2 or TRBV6-3 to TRBJ1-6; 7 nucleotides match TRBD1. The V and J ends lost 6 bases and 6 bases, in that order; junction bases with no gene match: 2. Looked up from germline, CDR1 is MNHEY and CDR2 is SVGEGT. The CDR3 totals 13 residues. CDR3 region: CASRGQFNSPLHF. CDR3 nucleotide sequence: TGTGCCAGCAGGGGACAGTTTAATTCACCCCTCCACTTT.

This clonotype has a count of ten or more. The chain combines TRBV7-9 with TRBJ2-1; D uncertain. This CDR3 is 13 amino acids long. Germline assignment: CDR1 SEHNR and CDR2 FQNEAQ (reference sequence). V was clipped by 5 bases and J by 8 bases, with 13 bases between them. CDR3 sequence (DNA): TGTGCCAGCAGCCTAAAAAGCCGACATGAGCAGTTCTTC. Protein sequence: CASSLKSRHEQFF.

The chain joins TRBV7-8 to TRBJ2-3; a weak D match, TRBD2 (7 bases). From germline, CDR1 is SGHVS and CDR2 FQNEAQ. V was shortened by 6 bases and J by 4 bases, with 23 bases between the two germline ends. This CDR3 is built from 17 residues. CDR3 region: CASSEFLGGGLADTQYF. CDR3 nucleotides: TGTGCCAGCAGTGAATTCCTGGGGGGGGGCTTGGCAGATACGCAGTATTTT.

This chain uses TRBV2 with TRBJ2-7, with D perhaps TRBD2 (6 bases). Germline CDR1 and CDR2: SNHLY and FYNNEI. This CDR3 region has 15 residues. Trimming removed 8 bases at V and 3 bases at J, with 20 bases between. CDR3 sequence reads: CASRWDSPRVYEQYF. CDR3 in DNA: TGTGCCAGCCGATGGGACTCCCCGAGAGTCTACGAGCAGTACTTC.

The chain carries TRBV2 and TRBJ1-2; a possible D gene is TRBD1 (5 bases). Per the germline V gene, CDR1 is SNHLY and CDR2 is FYNNEI. This CDR3 contains 13 residues. Trimming took off 4 bases at V and 4 bases at J, with 10 bases between the two ends. CDR3 sequence: CASSGDSFYGYTF. CDR3 coding DNA: TGTGCCAGCAGTGGAGACAGTTTCTATGGCTACACCTTC.

The genes are TRBV28 and TRBJ2-5; D not resolved. V lost 2 bases to trimming and J lost 2 bases, with 9 bases between them. This CDR3 comprises 14 residues. The germline V gene has CDR1 MDHEN and CDR2 SYDVKM. The CDR3 spells CASSLGGSQETQYF. The CDR3 DNA follows: TGTGCCAGCAGTTTAGGTGGGTCACAAGAGACCCAGTACTTC.

The chain has TRBV19 and TRBJ2-7; 9 bases align to TRBD1. The CDR3 has 16 residues. V shed 5 bases, J shed 6 bases, and the junction held 14 bases outside the gene matches. From germline, CDR1 is LNHDA and CDR2 SQIVND (reference sequence). In nucleotides, the CDR3 is TGTGCCAGTAGTCGCCCCACGGGACAGGGATTAGTCGAGCAGTACTTC. As protein: CASSRPTGQGLVEQYF.

The V gene is TRBV20-1, the J gene TRBJ1-2; weak D call: TRBD1 (5 bases). The CDR3 is 14 residues long. The V end was cut by 5 bases, the J end by 8 bases, with 21 bases between. Germline values: CDR1 DFQATT, CDR2 SNEGSKA (reference sequence). CDR3 region: CSALPTAGVFGYTF. In DNA, the CDR3 is TGCAGTGCTCTCCCCACCGCGGGGGTTTTCGGCTACACCTTC.

This chain links TRBV29-1 with TRBJ1-1; TRBD1 is a possible D gene (5 bases). The germline V gene has CDR1 SQVTM and CDR2 ANQGSEA. This CDR3 region has 13 residues. Between the trimmed V and J ends, which lost 0 bases and 7 bases, there was a span of 12 bases. The CDR3 coding sequence is TGCAGCGTTGAAGATCGGGGCATTGGTGAAGCTTTCTTT. It encodes CSVEDRGIGEAFF.

The chain recombines TRBV20-1 with TRBJ2-5; 7 nucleotides agree with TRBD1. Germline lookup yields CDR1 DFQATT and CDR2 SNEGSKA (reference sequence). The CDR3 extends over 15 amino acids. Trimming cost V 5 bases and J 0 bases; bases outside gene matches: 9. In DNA form, the CDR3 reads TGCAGTGCTGTCACGGGACAGTGGTACCAAGAGACCCAGTACTTC. Protein: CSAVTGQWYQETQYF.

This chain links TRBV15 with TRBJ2-2, with D tentatively TRBD1 (5 bases). Trimming removed 1 base from V and 3 bases from J, with 9 bases in between. The germline CDR1 and CDR2 sequences are LNHNV and YYDKDF (reference sequence). CDR3 length: 15 residues. CDR3: CATSRGDSDTGELFF. CDR3 nucleotides: TGTGCCACCAGCAGAGGAGACAGCGACACCGGGGAGCTGTTTTTT.

This clonotype was observed at least ten times. This rearrangement joins TRBV6-1 to TRBJ2-7, with a possible D match to TRBD1 (5 bases). The CDR3 consists of 14 residues. The V and J ends lost 4 bases and 4 bases respectively, with 14 bases between them. From germline, CDR1 is MNHNS and CDR2 SASEGT. CDR3 nucleotide sequence: TGTGCCAGCAGTGTCGAACCAGGGAAGTACGAGCAGTACTTC. Protein: CASSVEPGKYEQYF.

Regarding this clonotype: This sequence may be a read error, since a much larger clone differs from it by one base. The chain has TRBV25-1 and TRBJ2-5; D remains ambiguous. CDR3 length: 11 amino acids. Germline values: CDR1 MGHDK, CDR2 SYGVNS. Trimming took off 6 bases at V and 4 bases at J, with 6 bases between the two ends. CDR3 coding DNA: TGTGCCAGCAGCGCAGCAGAGACCCAGTACTTC. Residues: CASSAAETQYF. The variable domain in full, with the rest retrieved from reference TRBV25-1 and TRBJ2-5, is EADIYQTPRYLVIGTGKKITLECSQTMGHDKMYWYQQDPGMELHLIHYSYGVNSTEKGDLSSESTVSRIRTEHFPLTLESARPSHTSQYLCASSAAETQYFGPGTRLLVL.